This T cell receptor (beta chain) was documented in a study of glioma-infiltrating T cells after dendritic cell vaccination. Background on the study: Dendritic cell vaccine was injected intradermally three times, biweekly. Study-level points and caveats: Patients with more pretreatment TILs had longer time to progression and survival.

V was pared by 0 bases and J by 5 bases, with 16 bases between. This CDR3 region has 16 residues. In germline, CDR1 is SGHTA, CDR2 FQGNSA. Sample time point: after dendritic cell vaccination, including at tumor progression/relapse. Before vaccination, two weeks after the third vaccination, and at progression, PBMC were collected. Amplification used 60 V beta primers and 13 J beta primers. Using immunoSEQ multiplex PCR, the repertoire was profiled, and TCRdb retains in-frame clones only, with some absent. The sample lists tens of thousands of clones, roughly four fifths occurring once. In regard to this clone: What it binds is unknown.

This receptor was taken from a human donor with glioblastoma. This sample comprised blood, obtained after dendritic cell vaccination. The chain links TRBV7-2 to TRBJ2-5; TRBD2 might be the D (6 bases). CDR3 residues: CASSLAGGSADETQYF. The CDR3 DNA is TGTGCCAGCAGCTTAGCGGGGGGTTCGGCTGATGAGACCCAGTACTTC. Supplemented by reference TRBV7-2 and TRBJ2-5, the full variable domain reads GAGVSQSPSNKVTEKGKDVELRCDPISGHTALYWYRQSLGQGLEFLIYFQGNSAPDKSGLPSDRFSAERTGGSVSTLTIQRTQQEDSAVYLCASSLAGGSADETQYFGPGTRLLVL.